This is a list of T cell receptor beta chains from one sample in a study of blood T cell repertoires in COVID-19. The repertoire was sequenced with immunoSEQ multiplex PCR; TCRdb's copy has only in-frame clones and lacks some. The profile covers more than 150,000 clones, with 84% appearing a single time and about 8.6% taken by the ten largest. The material sequenced was PBMCs or T cells enriched from blood (not recorded which). The receptors originated from a woman aged 50 to 65 who had recovered from COVID-19. Both conserved end residues are part of each CDR3. A D gene is named only where the DNA matches it firmly. Clone size is not always given. Where it is, it says once, few, many or a class for expanded clones.

clone_size: few; v_call: TRBV28; d_call: TRBD1; j_call: TRBJ2-7; cdr3_nt: TGTGCCAGCAGATTAGGACAGGGGAGGCGGTACGAGCAGTACTTC; cdr3_aa: CASRLGQGRRYEQYF
clone_size: once; v_call: TRBV19; d_call: NA; j_call: TRBJ2-1; cdr3_nt: TGTGCCAGTAGCACCAGATCTCTGGGACACACGTTCTTC; cdr3_aa: CASSTRSLGHTFF
clone_size: NA; v_call: TRBV28; d_call: TRBD1; j_call: TRBJ1-2; cdr3_nt: TGTGCCAGCAGTTTTTGGGACAGGGCTGGAGGCTACACCTTC; cdr3_aa: CASSFWDRAGGYTF
clone_size: NA; v_call: TRBV5-6; d_call: TRBD1; j_call: TRBJ1-2; cdr3_nt: TGTGCCAGCAGCTTGGCCGGTCGTTCAGGGGGTGGCTACACCTTC; cdr3_aa: CASSLAGRSGGGYTF
clone_size: NA; v_call: TRBV19; d_call: TRBD1; j_call: TRBJ2-7; cdr3_nt: TGTGCCAGTAGCATACCCTACTCGCCGGGACAGGGCCCCGAGCAGTACTTC; cdr3_aa: CASSIPYSPGQGPEQYF
clone_size: NA; v_call: TRBV28; d_call: TRBD1; j_call: TRBJ1-2; cdr3_nt: TGTGCCAGCAGTTCCGGGACAGTTGGCTACACCTTC; cdr3_aa: CASSSGTVGYTF
clone_size: few; v_call: TRBV24-1; d_call: NA; j_call: TRBJ1-5; cdr3_nt: TGTGCCACCAGTGACCGAGTAGAAAGCAATCAGCCCCAGCATTTT; cdr3_aa: CATSDRVESNQPQHF
clone_size: NA; v_call: TRBV19; d_call: TRBD1; j_call: TRBJ1-5; cdr3_nt: TGTGCCAGTAGGAGGGACAGACCCCAATTTTTTTTACAGCCCCAGCATTTT; cdr3_aa: CASRRDRPQFFLQPQHF
clone_size: NA; v_call: TRBV5-8; d_call: NA; j_call: TRBJ2-1; cdr3_nt: TGTGCCAGCAGACGGACAGCCGCATCCTACAATGAGCAGTTCTTC; cdr3_aa: CASRRTAASYNEQFF
clone_size: few; v_call: TRBV20-1; d_call: NA; j_call: TRBJ2-7; cdr3_nt: TGCAGTGCTAGTGACCTCCGGTCCTACGAGCAGTACTTC; cdr3_aa: CSASDLRSYEQYF
clone_size: NA; v_call: TRBV9; d_call: NA; j_call: TRBJ2-5; cdr3_nt: TGTGCCAGCAGCGTCTCGGGCCAAGAGACCCAGTACTTC; cdr3_aa: CASSVSGQETQYF
clone_size: NA; v_call: TRBV25-1; d_call: TRBD2; j_call: TRBJ2-5; cdr3_nt: TGTGCCAGCAGCCGGACTAGCGGGGGGATAGAGACCCAGTACTTC; cdr3_aa: CASSRTSGGIETQYF
clone_size: NA; v_call: TRBV13; d_call: NA; j_call: TRBJ1-6; cdr3_nt: TGTGCCAGCAGCTTATTTGGGGGCTCACCCCTCCACTTT; cdr3_aa: CASSLFGGSPLHF
clone_size: NA; v_call: TRBV7-2; d_call: NA; j_call: TRBJ1-3; cdr3_nt: TGTGCCAGCAGCTTAGGGCACAACTCTGGAAACACCATATATTTT; cdr3_aa: CASSLGHNSGNTIYF
clone_size: NA; v_call: TRBV5-6; d_call: TRBD1; j_call: TRBJ1-1; cdr3_nt: TGTGCCAGCAGCTTGGTGGGACAGGACACTGAAGCTTTCTTT; cdr3_aa: CASSLVGQDTEAFF
clone_size: NA; v_call: TRBV28; d_call: NA; j_call: TRBJ2-1; cdr3_nt: TGTGCCACCTCAACCGGGACTCACACATGGAATGAGCAGTTCTTC; cdr3_aa: CATSTGTHTWNEQFF
clone_size: NA; v_call: TRBV7-2; d_call: NA; j_call: TRBJ2-2; cdr3_nt: TGTGCCAGCAGCGCCGCCCCCCCGACAGTGAACACCGGGGAGCTGTTTTTT; cdr3_aa: CASSAAPPTVNTGELFF
clone_size: NA; v_call: TRBV25-1; d_call: NA; j_call: TRBJ1-6; cdr3_nt: TGTGCCAGCAGTGGCCAGGGCGGCAGTTCACCCCTCCACTTT; cdr3_aa: CASSGQGGSSPLHF
clone_size: few; v_call: TRBV6-5; d_call: NA; j_call: TRBJ1-2; cdr3_nt: TGTGCCAGCAGTCGAACAGGGTTCAACTATGGCTACACCTTC; cdr3_aa: CASSRTGFNYGYTF
clone_size: NA; v_call: TRBV7-3; d_call: NA; j_call: TRBJ2-7; cdr3_nt: TGTGCCAGCAGCTTAACAGGGGGATCCTACGAGCAGTACTTC; cdr3_aa: CASSLTGGSYEQYF
clone_size: once; v_call: TRBV19; d_call: NA; j_call: TRBJ2-7; cdr3_nt: TGTGCCAGTAGCGACCAGGGATTCCCCTACGAGCAGTACTTC; cdr3_aa: CASSDQGFPYEQYF
clone_size: NA; v_call: TRBV14; d_call: TRBD2; j_call: TRBJ2-1; cdr3_nt: TGTGCCAGCAGCCCCTTGGGATTAGCGGGGAATGAGCAGTTCTTC; cdr3_aa: CASSPLGLAGNEQFF
clone_size: NA; v_call: TRBV5-1; d_call: NA; j_call: TRBJ2-1; cdr3_nt: TGCGCCAGCAGCTTGACGACAGGCTCCTACAATGAGCAGTTCTTC; cdr3_aa: CASSLTTGSYNEQFF
clone_size: NA; v_call: TRBV5-1; d_call: NA; j_call: TRBJ2-1; cdr3_nt: TGCGCCAGCAGCTTGGGAGGGACTGGGATCTCCTACAATGAGCAGTTCTTC; cdr3_aa: CASSLGGTGISYNEQFF
clone_size: NA; v_call: TRBV19; d_call: TRBD1; j_call: TRBJ1-5; cdr3_nt: TGTGCCAGCGCTCGAACCGGGACAGGGGGGACGGTAGGCAATCAGCCCCAGCATTTT; cdr3_aa: CASARTGTGGTVGNQPQHF
clone_size: NA; v_call: TRBV6-6; d_call: TRBD2; j_call: TRBJ2-3; cdr3_nt: TGTGCCAGCAGCCGAACACTAGCGGGAGGACACACAGATACGCAGTATTTT; cdr3_aa: CASSRTLAGGHTDTQYF
clone_size: NA; v_call: TRBV3-1/TRBV3-2; d_call: NA; j_call: TRBJ2-1; cdr3_nt: TGTGCCAGCAGCCAAGTCCGGGGATACTACAATGAGCAGTTCTTC; cdr3_aa: CASSQVRGYYNEQFF